The clone carrying this T cell receptor beta chain appeared a few times. Its antigen is unknown. CDR1 is MDHEN and CDR2 is SYDVKM in the germline V gene. V was trimmed by 1 base and J by 10 bases, leaving 13 bases between them. The length of the CDR3 is 13 residues. The data derive from a study of T cell repertoires in cytomegalovirus infection. Overall study: Through public TCR beta signatures, both CMV infection and matching HLA type were indicated. Notes on the study in general: Within the response measured ex vivo, HLA-C-restricted CMV-specific TCR beta clonotypes were dominant. Individuals carrying CMV plus the relevant HLA were identified by cumulative frequency of public TCR beta families.

Via MiXCR, TCRdb re-called the reads, giving one row per CDR3 protein. The profile shows some 680,000 distinct CDR3 sequences, roughly a third of them singletons. Sequencing input: PBMCs. V and J are TRBV28 and TRBJ1-2; D is unresolved. This receptor was taken from a human donor in good health (CMV status not recorded). Some clones in this sample may be carry-over from other donors' samples. In nucleotides, the CDR3 is TGTGCCAGCAGTTTATCTAGGGTCGAGGACTACACCTTC. Translating gives CASSLSRVEDYTF.